This T cell receptor beta chain originates from a study of breast tumors, draining lymph nodes, adjacent tissues. The study, taken as a whole, reports: Tumor and nontumor repertoires were significantly more similar in luminal-like than in basal-like breast cancer. Compared with lymph nodes, tumors were less diverse; compared with nontumor tissue, more.

This clonotype was seen repeatedly, ten times or more. No antigen is known for it. The lymph nodes were axillary draining lymph nodes from breast cancer patients. Germline V gene sequence: CDR1 SGHVS, CDR2 FNYEAQ. Trimming stripped 5 bases from V and 4 bases from J, with 15 bases between. CDR3 length equals 15 residues. TCRdb used MiXCR to reprocess the multiplex PCR reads, holding one entry per CDR3 protein. This table has some 200,000 distinct CDR3 sequences, around 33% appearing once. Material for sequencing was axillary lymph node tissue. The chain carries TRBV7-6 and TRBJ1-5, with D unresolved. This TCR derives from a female donor with breast cancer. Some clones in this sample may be carry-over from other donors' samples. CDR3 region: CASSPNTAGNQPQHF. CDR3 coding DNA: TGTGCCAGCAGCCCCAACACAGCGGGAAATCAGCCCCAGCATTTT.